The 16 T cell receptor beta chains reported below all come from one sample, sequenced in a study of T cell responses to AZD1222 COVID-19 vaccine. The assay was immunoSEQ multiplex PCR, and TCRdb's table has in-frame clones only and misses some. The sample consists of some 120,000 clones, 90% to 95% of them appearing once. The specimen was peripheral blood, collected on day 0 of AZD1222 vaccination. The receptors originated from an adult in good health.

This clone came up a few times. J is TRBJ2-7 and V is TRBV6-1; D possibly corresponds to TRBD1 (6 bases). Germline V CDR1 and CDR2: MNHNS, SASEGT. CDR3 length: 13 residues. With 2 bases removed from V and 2 bases from J, the gap between germline ends came to 7 bases. CDR3 sequence reads: CASSEPGAYEQYF. In DNA form, the CDR3 reads TGTGCCAGCAGTGAACCAGGGGCCTACGAGCAGTACTTC.

The chain recombines TRBV7-2 with TRBJ2-2; 8 bases are a match to TRBD1. CDR1 and CDR2 from the germline V gene are SGHTA and FQGNSA. The CDR3 has 16 residues. V shed 5 bases, J shed 2 bases, and the junction held 7 bases outside the gene matches. CDR3 in DNA: TGTGCCAGCAGCCCACTCAGGGGGCGAAACACCGGGGAGCTGTTTTTT. Amino acids: CASSPLRGRNTGELFF. Filled out from reference TRBV7-2 and TRBJ2-2, the complete variable domain reads GAGVSQSPSNKVTEKGKDVELRCDPISGHTALYWYRQSLGQGLEFLIYFQGNSAPDKSGLPSDRFSAERTGGSVSTLTIQRTQQEDSAVYLCASSPLRGRNTGELFFGEGSRLTVL.

The rearrangement joins TRBV7-9 to TRBJ1-4; 7 bases match TRBD1. V trimming: 0 bases; J trimming: 0 bases; junction bases outside the gene matches: 4. The length of the CDR3 is 17 residues. CDR1 and CDR2 from the germline V gene are SEHNR and FQNEAQ (reference sequence). DNA for the CDR3: TGTGCCAGCAGCTTAGCCCTCGACAGGGCAACTAATGAAAAACTGTTTTTT. Protein: CASSLALDRATNEKLFF.

The J gene is TRBJ1-4, the V gene TRBV4-1, with TRBD1 identical over 10 bases. The CDR3 contains 15 residues. Germline V gives CDR1 MGHRA, CDR2 YSYEKL. The ends lost 7 bases at V and 7 bases at J; junction bases unmatched: 9. CDR3 sequence (DNA): TGCGCCAGCACTACCTCCGGGACAGGGGTTGAAAAACTGTTTTTT. Translating it yields CASTTSGTGVEKLFF.

This clone appeared a single time. The CDR3 reads CASSSQGDTQYF. CDR3 nucleotide sequence: TGCGCCAGCAGCTCACAGGGAGATACGCAGTATTTT. The chain combines TRBV5-1 with TRBJ2-3; D is possibly TRBD1 (6 bases). CDR3 length: 12 residues. Between the trimmed V and J ends, which lost 3 bases and 5 bases, there was a span of 7 bases. Germline-derived CDR1 and CDR2 are SGHRS and YFSETQ. Filled out from reference TRBV5-1 and TRBJ2-3, the complete variable domain reads KAGVTQTPRYLIKTRGQQVTLSCSPISGHRSVSWYQQTPGQGLQFLFEYFSETQRNKGNFPGRFSGRQFSNSRSEMNVSTLELGDSALYLCASSSQGDTQYFGPGTRLTVL.

The chain carries TRBV7-8 and TRBJ2-2, with 8 bases fitting TRBD1. The CDR3 is 15 amino acids. The germline V gene has CDR1 SGHVS and CDR2 FQNEAQ. After removal of 3 bases from V and 1 base from J, the junction contained 1 base not matched to a gene. CDR3 residues: CASSFGTGNTGELFF. In nucleotides, the CDR3 is TGTGCCAGCAGCTTCGGGACAGGGAACACCGGGGAGCTGTTTTTT. Together with reference TRBV7-8 and TRBJ2-2, the CDR3 gives the full variable domain: GAGVSQSPRYKVAKRGQDVALRCDPISGHVSLFWYQQALGQGPEFLTYFQNEAQLDKSGLPSDRFFAERPEGSVSTLKIQRTQQEDSAVYLCASSFGTGNTGELFFGEGSRLTVL.

The gene calls are TRBV18 and TRBJ1-6, with 7 bases fitting TRBD1. V shed 4 bases and J 7 bases; nucleotides not matched to a gene: 7. Germline CDR1 KGHSH, CDR2 LQKENI. The CDR3 runs to 15 residues. The CDR3 region has the DNA TGTGCCAGCTCACTCGGGGACAGTCGGAATTCACCCCTCCACTTT. Translating it yields CASSLGDSRNSPLHF.

The chain couples TRBV5-1 to TRBJ2-7; D tentatively fits TRBD1 or TRBD2 (6 bases each). Germline CDR1 is SGHRS and CDR2 is YFSETQ. The CDR3 loop spans 14 amino acids. The V end was cut by 4 bases, the J end by 7 bases, with 18 bases between. CDR3 in amino acids: CASSPEGGTGEQYF. As DNA, the CDR3 is TGCGCCAGCAGCCCGGAGGGGGGAACTGGGGAGCAGTACTTC.

The chain employs TRBV6-2 or TRBV6-3 and TRBJ2-7; TRBD2 is a possible D gene (5 bases). The ends were cut back, 4 bases at V and 0 bases at J, with 13 bases in the middle. Germline values: CDR1 MNHEY, CDR2 SVGEGT. The CDR3 contains 15 residues. This CDR3 is CASSFITGSSYEQYF. DNA of the CDR3: TGTGCCAGCAGTTTTATTACGGGAAGCTCCTACGAGCAGTACTTC.

The chain joins TRBV19 to TRBJ1-5, with a tentative D call TRBD1 (5 bases). The V and J ends lost 2 bases and 7 bases respectively, with 12 bases between them. Germline-derived CDR1 and CDR2 are LNHDA and SQIVND (reference sequence). This CDR3 spans 14 amino acids. The CDR3 DNA sequence: TGTGCCAGTAGTATACCGGGGACCAACCAGCCCCAGCATTTT. It yields the protein CASSIPGTNQPQHF.

This chain uses TRBV5-4 with TRBJ1-2; the match to TRBD1 covers 8 bases. The germline CDR1 and CDR2 sequences are SGHNT and YYREEE (reference sequence). V was pared by 0 bases and J by 8 bases, with 9 bases of the junction left unmatched. This CDR3 contains 15 residues. The CDR3 sequence: CASSLAGTGSLGYTF. CDR3 DNA: TGTGCCAGCAGCTTGGCCGGGACAGGATCCTTAGGCTACACCTTC.

This chain uses TRBV9 with TRBJ2-3; 7 positions agree with TRBD2. The CDR3 has 14 residues. The germline V gene has CDR1 SGDLS and CDR2 YYNGEE. Trimming removed 3 bases from V and 0 bases from J; junction bases left unmatched: 1. The DNA for the CDR3 is TGTGCCAGCAGCGGTAGCGGGAGCACAGATACGCAGTATTTT. It translates to CASSGSGSTDTQYF. The full variable domain, its missing parts supplied by reference TRBV9 and TRBJ2-3, is DSGVTQTPKHLITATGQRVTLRCSPRSGDLSVYWYQQSLDQGLQFLIQYYNGEERAKGNILERFSAQQFPDLHSELNLSSLELGDSALYFCASSGSGSTDTQYFGPGTRLTVL.

Worth noting for this clone: This CDR3 is also generated by other DNA sequences in the sample. This sequence joins TRBV4-2 and TRBJ2-7; D unclear. Trimming cost V 0 bases and J 4 bases, with 4 bases left between them. The CDR3 runs to 12 residues. The germline gives CDR1 LGHNA, CDR2 YNFKEQ. For the CDR3, the DNA is TGTGCCAGCAGCCAAGACCGGTACGAGCAGTACTTC. Protein sequence: CASSQDRYEQYF.

The V and J genes are TRBV5-8 and TRBJ1-2; D ambiguous. The CDR3 runs to 13 residues. Germline V gene lookup returns CDR1 SGHTS and CDR2 YDEGEE. V was shortened by 4 bases and J by 4 bases, with 11 bases between the two germline ends. CDR3 sequence (DNA): TGTGCCAGCAGCAAATCCACGGCCTATGGCTACACCTTC. It specifies CASSKSTAYGYTF.

V gene TRBV5-1 combines with J gene TRBJ1-1; no reliable D call. The V gene lost 0 bases and the J gene lost 1 base, with 4 bases spanning the gap. There are 13 residues in the CDR3. In germline, CDR1 is SGHRS, CDR2 YFSETQ. In DNA form, the CDR3 reads TGCGCCAGCAGCTTGGATTGGAACACTGAAGCTTTCTTT. It yields the protein CASSLDWNTEAFF.

This chain links TRBV25-1 with TRBJ1-4, with D hard to call. Trimming cost V 2 bases and J 0 bases, with 10 bases left between them. The CDR3 sequence is 16 residues long. Germline assignment: CDR1 MGHDK and CDR2 SYGVNS. The CDR3 nucleotides are TGTGCCAGCAGTGAACTAAGTGGGTCAACTAATGAAAAACTGTTTTTT. Encoded protein: CASSELSGSTNEKLFF.